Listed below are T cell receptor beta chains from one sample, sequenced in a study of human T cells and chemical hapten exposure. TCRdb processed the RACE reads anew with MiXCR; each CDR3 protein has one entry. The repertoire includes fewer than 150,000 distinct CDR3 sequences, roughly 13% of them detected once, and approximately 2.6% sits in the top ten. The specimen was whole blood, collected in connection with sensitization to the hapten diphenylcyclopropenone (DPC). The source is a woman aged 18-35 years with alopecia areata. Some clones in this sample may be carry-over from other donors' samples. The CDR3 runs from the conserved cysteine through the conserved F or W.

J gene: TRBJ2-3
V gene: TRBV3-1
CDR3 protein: CASSRQTAVDTQYF

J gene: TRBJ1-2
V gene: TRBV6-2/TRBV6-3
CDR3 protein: CASSRGQGGYTF

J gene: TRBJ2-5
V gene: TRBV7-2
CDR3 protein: CASSLSGGGGRWQETQYF

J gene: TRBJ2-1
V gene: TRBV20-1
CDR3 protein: CSAIRTGGYNEQFF

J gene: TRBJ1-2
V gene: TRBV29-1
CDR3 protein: CSVEVSRGPGYGYTF

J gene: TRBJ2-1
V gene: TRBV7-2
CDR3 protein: CASSSLSPGLAGYNEQFF

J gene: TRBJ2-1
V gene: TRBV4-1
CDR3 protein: CASSQDRLGQGAYNEQFF

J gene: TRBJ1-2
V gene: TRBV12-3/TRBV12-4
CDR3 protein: CASSSLGENYGYTF

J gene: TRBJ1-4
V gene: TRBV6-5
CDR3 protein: CASRRDGANEKLFF

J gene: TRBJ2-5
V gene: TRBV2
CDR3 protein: CASGGGASGRIGETQYF

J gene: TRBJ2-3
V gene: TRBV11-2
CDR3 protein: CASERMGTDTQYF